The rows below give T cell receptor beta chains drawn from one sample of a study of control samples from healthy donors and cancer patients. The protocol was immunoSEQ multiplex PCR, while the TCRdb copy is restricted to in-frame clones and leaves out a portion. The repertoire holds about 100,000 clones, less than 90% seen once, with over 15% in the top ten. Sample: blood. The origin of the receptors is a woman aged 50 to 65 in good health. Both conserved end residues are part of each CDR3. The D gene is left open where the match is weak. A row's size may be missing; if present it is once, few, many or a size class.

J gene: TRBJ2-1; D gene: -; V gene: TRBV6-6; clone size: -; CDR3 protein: CASSYDSLSYNEQFF; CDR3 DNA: TGTGCCAGCAGTTACGACTCCCTATCCTACAATGAGCAGTTCTTC
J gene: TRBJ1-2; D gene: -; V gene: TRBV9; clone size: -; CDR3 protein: CASSVAEREGSYTF; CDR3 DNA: TGTGCCAGCAGCGTAGCGGAGAGGGAAGGGAGCTACACCTTC
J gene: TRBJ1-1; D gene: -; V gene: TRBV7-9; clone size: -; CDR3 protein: CASSPLGITEAFF; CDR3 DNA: TGTGCCAGCAGCCCGCTGGGGATCACTGAAGCTTTCTTT
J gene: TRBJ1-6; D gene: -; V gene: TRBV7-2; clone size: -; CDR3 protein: CATQSWDSPLHF; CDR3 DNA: TGTGCCACCCAGAGCTGGGATTCACCCCTCCACTTT
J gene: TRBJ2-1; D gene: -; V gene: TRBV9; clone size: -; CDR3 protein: CASSVADGRGPYNEQFF; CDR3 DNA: TGTGCCAGCAGCGTAGCTGATGGGAGGGGGCCCTACAATGAGCAGTTCTTC
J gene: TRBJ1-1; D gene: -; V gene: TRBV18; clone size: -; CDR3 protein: CASSPQSGANTEAFF; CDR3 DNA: TGTGCCAGCTCACCACAGTCCGGGGCGAACACTGAAGCTTTCTTT
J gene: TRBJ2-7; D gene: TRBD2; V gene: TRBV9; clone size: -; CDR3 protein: CASSPGTSGGGYEQYF; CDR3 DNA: TGTGCCAGCAGCCCAGGGACTAGCGGGGGGGGCTACGAGCAGTACTTC
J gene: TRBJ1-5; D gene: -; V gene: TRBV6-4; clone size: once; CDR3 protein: CASSDSAGDSNQPQHF; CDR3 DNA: TGTGCCAGCAGTGACTCGGCCGGGGATAGCAATCAGCCCCAGCATTTT
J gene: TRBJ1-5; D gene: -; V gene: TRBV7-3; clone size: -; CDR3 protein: CASSLTGFASNQPQHF; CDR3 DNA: TGTGCCAGCAGCTTAACTGGGTTCGCGAGCAATCAGCCCCAGCATTTT
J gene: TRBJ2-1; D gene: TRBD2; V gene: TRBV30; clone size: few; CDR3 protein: CAWFGGGLNEQFF; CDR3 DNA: TGTGCCTGGTTTGGCGGGGGGCTGAATGAGCAGTTCTTC
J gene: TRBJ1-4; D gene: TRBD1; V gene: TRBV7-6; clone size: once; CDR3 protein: CASSLGRGQINEKLFF; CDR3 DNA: TGTGCCAGCAGCTTAGGGAGGGGACAGATTAATGAAAAACTGTTTTTT